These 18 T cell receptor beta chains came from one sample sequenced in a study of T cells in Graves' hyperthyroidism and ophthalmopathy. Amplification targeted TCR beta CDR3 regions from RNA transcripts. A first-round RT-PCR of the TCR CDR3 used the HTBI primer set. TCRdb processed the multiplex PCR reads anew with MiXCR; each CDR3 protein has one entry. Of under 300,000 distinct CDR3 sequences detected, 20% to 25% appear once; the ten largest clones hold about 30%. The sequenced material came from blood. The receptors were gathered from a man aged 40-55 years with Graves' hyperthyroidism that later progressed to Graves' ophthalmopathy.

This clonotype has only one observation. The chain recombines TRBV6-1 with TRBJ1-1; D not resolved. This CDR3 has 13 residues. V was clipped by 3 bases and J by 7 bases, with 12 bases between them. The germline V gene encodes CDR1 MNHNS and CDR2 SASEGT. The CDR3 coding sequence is TGTGCCAGCAGTGAGTCGCTGGCTGGTGAAGCTTTCTTT. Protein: CASSESLAGEAFF.

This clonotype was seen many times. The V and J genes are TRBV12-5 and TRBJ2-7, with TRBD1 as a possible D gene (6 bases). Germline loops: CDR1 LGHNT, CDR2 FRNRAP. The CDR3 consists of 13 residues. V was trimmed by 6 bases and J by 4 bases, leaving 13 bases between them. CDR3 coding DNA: TGTGCTAGTGGCCTAGGACAGATATACGAGCAGTACTTC. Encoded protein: CASGLGQIYEQYF.

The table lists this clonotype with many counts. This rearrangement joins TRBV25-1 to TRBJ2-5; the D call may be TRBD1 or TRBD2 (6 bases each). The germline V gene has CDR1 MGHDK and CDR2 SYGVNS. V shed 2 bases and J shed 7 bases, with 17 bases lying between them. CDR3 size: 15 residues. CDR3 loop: CASSEMGRTAGTQYF. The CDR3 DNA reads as TGTGCCAGCAGTGAAATGGGACGGACAGCGGGGACCCAGTACTTC.

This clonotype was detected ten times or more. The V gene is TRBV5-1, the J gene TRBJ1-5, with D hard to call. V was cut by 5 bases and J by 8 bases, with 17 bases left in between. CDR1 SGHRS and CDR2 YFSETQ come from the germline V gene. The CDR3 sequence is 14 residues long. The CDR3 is CASSQLAGKEPQHF. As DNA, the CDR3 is TGCGCCAGCAGTCAATTAGCCGGCAAGGAGCCCCAGCATTTT.

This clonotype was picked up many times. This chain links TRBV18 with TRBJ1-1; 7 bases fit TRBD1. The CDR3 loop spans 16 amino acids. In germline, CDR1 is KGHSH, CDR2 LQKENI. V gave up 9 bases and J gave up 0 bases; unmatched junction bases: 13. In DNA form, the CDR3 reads TGTGCCAGTGCAGGGGGAGGAGGGCTCATGAACACTGAAGCTTTCTTT. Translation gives CASAGGGGLMNTEAFF.

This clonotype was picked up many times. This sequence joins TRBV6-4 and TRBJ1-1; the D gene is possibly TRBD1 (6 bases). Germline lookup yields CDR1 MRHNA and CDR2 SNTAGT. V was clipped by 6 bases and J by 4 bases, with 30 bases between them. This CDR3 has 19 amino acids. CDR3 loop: CASRPTNRDLVSNGTEAFF. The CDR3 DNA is TGTGCCAGCAGGCCGACAAACAGGGATTTAGTCTCTAACGGCACTGAAGCTTTCTTT.

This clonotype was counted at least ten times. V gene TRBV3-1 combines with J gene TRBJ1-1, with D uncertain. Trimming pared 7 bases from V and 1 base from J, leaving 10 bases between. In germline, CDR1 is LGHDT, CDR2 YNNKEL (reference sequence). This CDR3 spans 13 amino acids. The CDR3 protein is CASNLAPNTEAFF. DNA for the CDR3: TGTGCCAGCAACCTCGCCCCGAACACTGAAGCTTTCTTT.

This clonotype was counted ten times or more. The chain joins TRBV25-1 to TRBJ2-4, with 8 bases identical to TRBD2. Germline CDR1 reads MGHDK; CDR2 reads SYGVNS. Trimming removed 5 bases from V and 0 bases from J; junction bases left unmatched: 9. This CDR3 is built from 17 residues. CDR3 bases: TGTGCCAGCAGTCGGGGGGGGGCGAGAATAGCCAAAAACATTCAGTACTTC. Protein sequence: CASSRGGARIAKNIQYF.

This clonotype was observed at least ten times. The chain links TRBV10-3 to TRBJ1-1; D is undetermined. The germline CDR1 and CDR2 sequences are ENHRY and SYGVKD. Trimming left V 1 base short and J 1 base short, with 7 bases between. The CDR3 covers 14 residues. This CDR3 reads CAISEFGENTEAFF. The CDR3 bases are TGTGCCATCAGTGAGTTCGGAGAGAACACTGAAGCTTTCTTT.

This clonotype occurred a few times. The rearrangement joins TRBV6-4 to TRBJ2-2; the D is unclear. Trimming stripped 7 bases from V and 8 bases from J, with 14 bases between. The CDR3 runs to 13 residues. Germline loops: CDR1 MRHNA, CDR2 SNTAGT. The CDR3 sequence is CASTAPARGELFF. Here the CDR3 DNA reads TGTGCCAGCACTGCCCCCGCTCGAGGGGAGCTGTTTTTT.

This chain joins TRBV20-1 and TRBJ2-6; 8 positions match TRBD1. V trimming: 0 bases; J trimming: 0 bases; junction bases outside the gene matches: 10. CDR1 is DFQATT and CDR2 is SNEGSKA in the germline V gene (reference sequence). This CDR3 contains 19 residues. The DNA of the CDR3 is TGCAGTGCTAGAGATCCGGCCGGGACAGGAAGCTCTGGGGCCAACGTCCTGACTTTC. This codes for CSARDPAGTGSSGANVLTF.

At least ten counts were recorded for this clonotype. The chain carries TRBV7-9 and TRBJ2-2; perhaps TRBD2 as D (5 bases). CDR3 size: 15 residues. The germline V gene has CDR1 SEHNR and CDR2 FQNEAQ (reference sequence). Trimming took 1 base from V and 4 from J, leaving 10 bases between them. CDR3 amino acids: CASSLVRGGTGELFF. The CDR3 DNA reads TGTGCCAGCAGCTTAGTCCGAGGAGGCACCGGGGAGCTGTTTTTT.

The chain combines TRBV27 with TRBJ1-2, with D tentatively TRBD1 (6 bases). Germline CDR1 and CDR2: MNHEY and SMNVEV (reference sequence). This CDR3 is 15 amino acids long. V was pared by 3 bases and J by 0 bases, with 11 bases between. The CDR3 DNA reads TGTGCCAGCAGTTTGTGGGGGGGCCCTAACTATGGCTACACCTTC. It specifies CASSLWGGPNYGYTF.

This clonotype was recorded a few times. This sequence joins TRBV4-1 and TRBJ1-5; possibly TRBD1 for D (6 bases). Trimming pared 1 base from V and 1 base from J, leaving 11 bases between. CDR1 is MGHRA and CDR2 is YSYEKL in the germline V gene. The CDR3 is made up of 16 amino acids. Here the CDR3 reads CASSQGGARSNQPQHF. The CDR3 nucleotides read TGCGCCAGCAGCCAAGGGGGGGCGCGGAGCAATCAGCCCCAGCATTTT.

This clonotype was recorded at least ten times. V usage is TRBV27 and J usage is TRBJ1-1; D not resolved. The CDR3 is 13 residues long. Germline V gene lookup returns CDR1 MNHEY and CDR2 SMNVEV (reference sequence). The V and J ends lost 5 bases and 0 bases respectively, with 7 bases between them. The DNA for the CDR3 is TGTGCCAGCAGTCTTCGTCTGAACACTGAAGCTTTCTTT. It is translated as CASSLRLNTEAFF.

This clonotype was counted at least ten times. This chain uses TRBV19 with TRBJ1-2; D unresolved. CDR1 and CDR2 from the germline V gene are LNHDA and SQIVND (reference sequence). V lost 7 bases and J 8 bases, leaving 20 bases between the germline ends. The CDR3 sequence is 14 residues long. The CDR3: CASIPSKGGGGYTF. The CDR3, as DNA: TGTGCCAGTATCCCGTCTAAAGGTGGCGGCGGCTACACCTTC.

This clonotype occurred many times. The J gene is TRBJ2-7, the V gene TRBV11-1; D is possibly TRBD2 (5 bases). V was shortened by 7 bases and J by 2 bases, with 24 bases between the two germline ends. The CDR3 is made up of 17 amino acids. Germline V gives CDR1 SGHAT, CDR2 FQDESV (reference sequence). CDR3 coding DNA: TGTGCCAGCACCAACTCGAACCCTAGCTCGAAAGCCTACGAGCAGTACTTC. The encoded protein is CASTNSNPSSKAYEQYF.

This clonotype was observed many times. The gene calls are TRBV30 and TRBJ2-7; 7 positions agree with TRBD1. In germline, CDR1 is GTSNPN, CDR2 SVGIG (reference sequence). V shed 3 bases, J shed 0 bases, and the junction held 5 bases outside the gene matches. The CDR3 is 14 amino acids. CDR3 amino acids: CAWSIRQGSYEQYF. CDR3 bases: TGTGCCTGGAGCATCAGACAGGGCTCCTACGAGCAGTACTTC.